This T cell receptor (beta chain) was recorded in a study of cytomegalovirus exposure and HLA in healthy donors. Study in general: Some 80 million unique TCRs from HLA-typed donors were held in an early data release. Study-wide results and limits: Previously analyzed data showed that most TCR beta V segments were productive at a frequency of about 90% or about 30%. A missense DCLRE1C variant was associated with V- and J-gene trimming of TCR beta chains in a later analysis, and an independent cohort replicated the association.

As regards this clone: Its antigen is currently unknown.

The PCR was carried out with 60 Vbeta primers and 13 Jbeta primers. The protocol was immunoSEQ multiplex PCR, while the TCRdb copy is restricted to in-frame clones and leaves out a portion. Here the sample spans over 150,000 clones, more than 70% being singletons. This CDR3 spans 15 amino acids. Losses at the gene ends were 5 bases for V and 4 bases for J; bases not matched to a gene: 8. CDR1 SGHTA and CDR2 FQGNSA come from the germline V gene. The TCR comes from a boy aged 2 to 10 in good health and CMV-seronegative. J is TRBJ2-7 and V is TRBV7-2; 10 positions match TRBD2. Sequencing used PBMCs. Here the CDR3 DNA reads TGTGCCAGCAGCCGGCTAGCGGGAGATTGGTACGAGCAGTACTTC. Amino acids: CASSRLAGDWYEQYF.